What follows are 30 T cell receptor beta chains derived from one specimen sequenced in a study of cytomegalovirus exposure and HLA in healthy donors. The PCR had 60 Vbeta and 13 Jbeta primers. Sequencing used immunoSEQ multiplex PCR; TCRdb keeps in-frame clones, though not all of them. This table has more than 95,000 clones, about 68% appearing once. The sequencing input was PBMCs. Source of these receptors: a man in his forties in good health and CMV-seropositive.

In this sample, this clone turned up a few times. The chain employs TRBV6-1 and TRBJ2-7; a possible D gene is TRBD2 (6 bases). Deletions cut 1 base from V and 4 bases from J, with 14 bases between. The CDR3 is 15 residues long. The germline V gene has CDR1 MNHNS and CDR2 SASEGT. CDR3 in amino acids: CASSEVLHGRYEQYF. In DNA, the CDR3 is TGTGCCAGCAGTGAAGTTTTGCACGGGAGATACGAGCAGTACTTC.

This chain uses TRBV5-1 with TRBJ2-4; 8 bases fit TRBD1. Germline V lookup: CDR1 SGHRS, CDR2 YFSETQ. Germline trimming cut 1 base from V and 0 bases from J; bases unmatched to any gene: 18. The CDR3 runs to 21 residues. The CDR3 coding sequence is TGCGCCAGCAGCTTGATCCCCAACAGGGGGGCAGTAGGGCTAGCCAAAAACATTCAGTACTTC. Residues: CASSLIPNRGAVGLAKNIQYF.

This clone was seen only a few times. The gene calls are TRBV6-5 and TRBJ1-1, with D perhaps TRBD1 (6 bases). The length of the CDR3 is 11 residues. The V gene's germline CDR1 is MNHEY and CDR2 SVGAGI. V was shortened by 5 bases and J by 11 bases, with 12 bases between the two germline ends. The CDR3 is CASSRTEGAFF. The CDR3 coding sequence is TGTGCCAGCAGTCGGACAGAAGGGGCTTTCTTT.

The chain carries TRBV29-1 and TRBJ1-2, with TRBD1 matching 10 bases. Per germline, CDR1 SQVTM and CDR2 ANQGSEA. Unmatched junction bases numbered 2, after V lost 4 bases and J lost 3 bases. The CDR3 is made up of 13 amino acids. CDR3 in amino acids: CSVVTGGHYGYTF. The CDR3, as DNA: TGCAGCGTTGTGACAGGGGGCCACTATGGCTACACCTTC.

A few counts support this clone. CDR3 amino acids: CASSVGGPTTRRNEQFF. CDR3 sequence (DNA): TGTGCCAGCAGCGTAGGGGGGCCCACCACACGGAGGAATGAGCAGTTCTTC. The chain is built from TRBV9 and TRBJ2-1; TRBD1 is a possible D gene (6 bases). Trimming pared 0 bases from V and 7 bases from J, leaving 20 bases between. CDR3 length: 17 residues. Germline-derived CDR1 and CDR2 are SGDLS and YYNGEE.

The chain carries TRBV7-7 and TRBJ2-6; no definite D call. Germline CDR1 SSHAT, CDR2 FNYEAQ (reference sequence). This CDR3 has 16 amino acids. Trimming left V 5 bases short and J 2 bases short, with 13 bases between. CDR3 amino acids: CASSPQIQAGANVLTF. As DNA, the CDR3 is TGTGCCAGCAGCCCCCAGATCCAGGCTGGGGCCAACGTCCTGACTTTC.

The rearrangement links TRBV28 to TRBJ1-3; 11 nucleotides line up with TRBD1. V shed 3 bases, J shed 1 base, and the junction held 8 bases outside the gene matches. This CDR3 contains 18 residues. CDR1 is MDHEN and CDR2 is SYDVKM in the germline V gene. The CDR3 sequence is CASSFRTGGSRSGNTIYF. CDR3 sequence (DNA): TGTGCCAGCAGTTTTCGGACAGGGGGCTCTAGGTCTGGAAACACCATATATTTT. The variable domain in full, with the rest retrieved from reference TRBV28 and TRBJ1-3, is DVKVTQSSRYLVKRTGEKVFLECVQDMDHENMFWYRQDPGLGLRLIYFSYDVKMKEKGDIPEGYSVSREKKERFSLILESASTNQTSMYLCASSFRTGGSRSGNTIYFGEGSWLTVV.

The gene calls are TRBV27 and TRBJ1-2; D is perhaps TRBD1 (6 bases). Per germline, CDR1 MNHEY and CDR2 SMNVEV (reference sequence). Trimming left V 5 bases short and J 4 bases short, with 14 bases between. The CDR3 runs 14 residues. The CDR3 coding sequence is TGTGCCAGCAGTAGAAGTGGACAGCTCTATGGCTACACCTTC. It encodes CASSRSGQLYGYTF.

The genes are TRBV19 and TRBJ2-4, with TRBD1 matching over 10 bases. The junction had 10 bases not matched to a gene; V was cut back by 5 bases and J by 6 bases. Germline V CDR1 and CDR2: LNHDA, SQIVND (reference sequence). The CDR3 spans 16 residues. The CDR3 DNA follows: TGTGCCAGTAGTCCCTATTCCGGGACAGGGGTAAACATTCAGTACTTC. Translation: CASSPYSGTGVNIQYF. Based on the CDR3 plus reference TRBV19 and TRBJ2-4, the full variable domain is DGGITQSPKYLFRKEGQNVTLSCEQNLNHDAMYWYRQDPGQGLRLIYYSQIVNDFQKGDIAEGYSVSREKKESFPLTVTSAQKNPTAFYLCASSPYSGTGVNIQYFGAGTRLSVL.

The CDR3 DNA follows: TGTGCCAGCAGCCCAACAGGCGGCCAAGGCTACACCTTC. It is translated as CASSPTGGQGYTF. This rearrangement joins TRBV7-8 to TRBJ1-2; possibly TRBD1 for D (5 bases). Germline lookup yields CDR1 SGHVS and CDR2 FQNEAQ. This CDR3 has 13 residues. The V gene lost 5 bases and the J gene lost 8 bases, with 15 bases spanning the gap.

This clone was seen only a few times. This sequence joins TRBV6-5 and TRBJ2-7; TRBD1 is a possible D gene (5 bases). Trimming took 4 bases from V and 4 from J, leaving 11 bases between them. From germline, CDR1 is MNHEY and CDR2 SVGAGI. There are 13 residues in the CDR3. The CDR3 region has the DNA TGTGCCAGCAGTTGGGGCAGGATGTACGAGCAGTACTTC. The encoded protein is CASSWGRMYEQYF.

CDR3 sequence reads: CAWNRAGNTIYF. The CDR3 DNA sequence: TGTGCCTGGAATAGAGCTGGAAACACCATATATTTT. This chain joins TRBV30 and TRBJ1-3, with D unresolved. Trimming left V 4 bases short and J 2 bases short, with 6 bases between. CDR3 size: 12 residues. Germline V CDR1 and CDR2: GTSNPN, SVGIG (reference sequence).

This rearrangement joins TRBV6-1 to TRBJ2-1; TRBD1 aligns across 9 bases. The CDR3 covers 14 residues. After removal of 10 bases from V and 3 bases from J, the junction contained 7 bases not matched to a gene. Germline-derived CDR1 and CDR2 are MNHNS and SASEGT. The CDR3 DNA is TGTGCCACCACCGGGACAGGGTTCTACAATGAGCAGTTCTTC. It codes for CATTGTGFYNEQFF.

This clone was detected a few times. This sequence joins TRBV27 and TRBJ2-3; 7 bases fit TRBD1. CDR1 is MNHEY and CDR2 is SMNVEV in the germline V gene (reference sequence). V gave up 6 bases and J gave up 0 bases; unmatched junction bases: 9. There are 16 residues in the CDR3. The CDR3 DNA reads as TGTGCCAGCAGCGCCGCAGGGGGTGGGAGCACAGATACGCAGTATTTT. It specifies CASSAAGGGSTDTQYF.

This chain links TRBV29-1 with TRBJ1-3, with a tentative D call TRBD1 (6 bases). Trimming removed 3 bases at V and 2 bases at J, with 11 bases between. The CDR3 is 14 residues long. Germline CDR1 reads SQVTM; CDR2 reads ANQGSEA. The CDR3 sequence is CSVDLGGTGNTIYF. The CDR3 bases are TGCAGCGTTGACTTAGGGGGAACTGGAAACACCATATATTTT.

This chain links TRBV7-2 with TRBJ2-7; TRBD2 matches at 8 bases. Germline V gene sequence: CDR1 SGHTA, CDR2 FQGNSA. V lost 5 bases and J lost 3; bases outside the gene matches: 9. The CDR3 runs to 15 residues. The CDR3 loop is CASSIRAGGVYEQYF. The CDR3 nucleotides read TGTGCCAGCAGCATCCGTGCGGGAGGTGTCTACGAGCAGTACTTC.

The genes are TRBV27 and TRBJ1-2; no firm D call. V was pared by 2 bases and J by 9 bases, with 16 bases between. Germline V CDR1 and CDR2: MNHEY, SMNVEV (reference sequence). The CDR3 sequence is 14 residues long. CDR3 loop: CASSLNPGGSSYTF. The CDR3 DNA follows: TGTGCCAGCAGTTTAAACCCCGGAGGGTCAAGCTACACCTTC.

This chain uses TRBV9 with TRBJ1-1; 9 positions agree with TRBD1. The germline gives CDR1 SGDLS, CDR2 YYNGEE. V lost 3 bases to trimming and J lost 4 bases; unmatched junction nucleotides: 13. The CDR3 length is 17 residues. CDR3 bases: TGTGCCAGCAGCGGGGGACAGGGAAGGGATTTGAGCACTGAAGCTTTCTTT. Amino acid sequence: CASSGGQGRDLSTEAFF.

V and J are TRBV5-1 and TRBJ2-2; 7 nucleotides match TRBD1. With V trimmed by 5 bases and J by 6 bases, 13 bases remained unmatched. Germline V CDR1 and CDR2: SGHRS, YFSETQ. This CDR3 region has 16 residues. CDR3 nucleotide sequence: TGCGCCAGCAGGCAAGGACCGACAGGGCAGGCCGGGGAGCTGTTTTTT. The encoded protein is CASRQGPTGQAGELFF.

In this sample, this clone turned up a few times. The CDR3 DNA follows: TGCGCCAGCATAGCCGGGAGAGGCAATGAGCAGTTCTTC. It specifies CASIAGRGNEQFF. V usage is TRBV5-1 and J usage is TRBJ2-1; weak D call: TRBD2 (6 bases). The length of the CDR3 is 13 residues. V was pared by 6 bases and J by 6 bases, with 13 bases between. Germline V gene sequence: CDR1 SGHRS, CDR2 YFSETQ. Together with reference TRBV5-1 and TRBJ2-1, the CDR3 gives the full variable domain: KAGVTQTPRYLIKTRGQQVTLSCSPISGHRSVSWYQQTPGQGLQFLFEYFSETQRNKGNFPGRFSGRQFSNSRSEMNVSTLELGDSALYLCASIAGRGNEQFFGPGTRLTVL.

The rearrangement uses TRBV29-1 and TRBJ1-2, with D possibly being TRBD1 (6 bases). This CDR3 has 14 amino acids. V was clipped by 7 bases and J by 2 bases, with 17 bases between them. Germline values: CDR1 SQVTM, CDR2 ANQGSEA. The CDR3 loop is CSAEGERQNYGYTF. The CDR3 nucleotides read TGCAGCGCCGAGGGGGAACGACAGAACTATGGCTACACCTTC.

The J gene is TRBJ1-5, the V gene TRBV19; 7 nucleotides line up with TRBD1. V was pared by 5 bases and J by 0 bases, with 7 bases of the junction left unmatched. The CDR3 has 16 amino acids. Germline V gene lookup returns CDR1 LNHDA and CDR2 SQIVND (reference sequence). CDR3 DNA sequence: TGTGCCAGTAGTTCGGGACAGCCCTATAGCAATCAGCCCCAGCATTTT. Protein product: CASSSGQPYSNQPQHF.

The chain combines TRBV28 with TRBJ2-7; 10 bases line up with TRBD1. Trimming at V came to 8 bases and at J to 2 bases, leaving 0 bases not matched to a gene. This CDR3 comprises 12 residues. Germline CDR1 reads MDHEN; CDR2 reads SYDVKM. The CDR3 sequence is CASGTGAYEQYF. DNA of the CDR3: TGTGCCAGCGGGACAGGGGCCTACGAGCAGTACTTC. Using reference TRBV28 and TRBJ2-7 for the parts outside the CDR3, the full variable domain is DVKVTQSSRYLVKRTGEKVFLECVQDMDHENMFWYRQDPGLGLRLIYFSYDVKMKEKGDIPEGYSVSREKKERFSLILESASTNQTSMYLCASGTGAYEQYFGPGTRLTVT.

The chain carries TRBV9 and TRBJ2-6; 10 bases align to TRBD1. CDR1 and CDR2 (germline): SGDLS, YYNGEE. J gave up 0 bases and V 4 bases, and 7 bases lay outside the gene matches. The CDR3 length is 18 residues. The DNA for the CDR3 is TGTGCCAGCAGCACCCGGGACAGGGGTCTCTCTGGGGCCAACGTCCTGACTTTC. It yields the protein CASSTRDRGLSGANVLTF.

The J gene is TRBJ2-7, the V gene TRBV21-1; the D call in the table, TRBD2, was not verified against the DNA. TRBV21-1 is termed a pseudogene. This CDR3 comprises 16 residues. CDR3 nucleotides: TGTGCCAGCAGCAAACCCTGGGGGGGTAGCTCCTACGAGCAGTACTTC. It is translated as CASSKPWGGSSYEQYF.

The J gene is TRBJ2-7, the V gene TRBV29-1; D may be TRBD2 (6 bases). CDR1 is SQVTM and CDR2 is ANQGSEA in the germline V gene. V lost 7 bases and J lost 7, with 26 bases in between. CDR3 length: 15 amino acids. CDR3 sequence reads: CSAQTLTAGKGEQYF. CDR3 bases: TGCAGCGCCCAAACCCTGACGGCGGGGAAGGGGGAGCAGTACTTC.

V usage is TRBV29-1 and J usage is TRBJ1-2; 7 bases align to TRBD1. The V gene end was trimmed by 8 bases and the J gene end by 7 bases; junction bases not matched to a gene: 10. The germline V gene has CDR1 SQVTM and CDR2 ANQGSEA. The CDR3 extends over 12 amino acids. The CDR3 sequence is CSIGQAPLGYTF. CDR3 in DNA: TGCAGCATAGGACAGGCCCCTCTTGGCTACACCTTC.

The V gene is TRBV7-3, the J gene TRBJ2-3; 8 nucleotides match TRBD1. Trimming removed 1 base from V and 2 bases from J; junction bases left unmatched: 2. This CDR3 has 15 residues. CDR1 is SGHTA and CDR2 is FQGTGA in the germline V gene. CDR3 amino acids: CASSLRGQVTDTQYF. The CDR3 region has the DNA TGTGCCAGCAGCTTAAGGGGACAGGTCACAGATACGCAGTATTTT.

Points on this clone: This CDR3 fails to terminate in the conserved phenylalanine or tryptophan, so it likely reflects a read error. The genes are TRBV4-1 and TRBJ1-1, with 8 bases matching TRBD1. The CDR3 has 17 amino acids. The germline V gene encodes CDR1 MGHRA and CDR2 YSYEKL. Trimming at V came to 5 bases and at J to 2 bases, leaving 13 bases not matched to a gene. CDR3 nucleotide sequence: TGCGCCAGCAGCACTTTCCCACGGACAGGGAGAAACACTGAAGCTTTCCTT. It encodes CASSTFPRTGRNTEAFL.

This rearrangement joins TRBV5-4 to TRBJ1-1; 12 nucleotides match TRBD1. Germline loops: CDR1 SGHNT, CDR2 YYREEE (reference sequence). V shed 3 bases and J 1 base; nucleotides not matched to a gene: 4. The CDR3 spans 16 residues. The DNA of the CDR3 is TGTGCCAGCAGCTCGCCGGGACAGGGGGCGAACACTGAAGCTTTCTTT. Residues: CASSSPGQGANTEAFF.